The 32 T cell receptor beta chains listed next were all sequenced from one sample in a study of cytomegalovirus exposure and HLA in healthy donors. The PCR had 60 Vbeta and 13 Jbeta primers. Here immunoSEQ multiplex PCR was the method, and the copy in TCRdb shows in-frame clones only, minus some. The table includes around 120,000 clones, under 80% detected once. Sequences were obtained from PBMCs. Receptors originate from a man aged 60 to 69 in good health and CMV-seropositive.

This clone turned up a few times. This chain uses TRBV30 with TRBJ2-7, with D perhaps TRBD1 (6 bases). V lost 4 bases to trimming and J lost 2 bases, with 12 bases between them. The length of the CDR3 is 13 residues. CDR1 is GTSNPN, CDR2 SVGIG, per germline (reference sequence). CDR3 DNA sequence: TGTGCCTGGAAGGATAGACAGGCCTACGAGCAGTACTTC. Residues: CAWKDRQAYEQYF.

With regard to this clone: This same CDR3 is encoded by further DNA sequences in the sample. The chain carries TRBV5-1 and TRBJ1-4; the D is unclear. With 2 bases removed from V and 0 bases from J, the gap between germline ends came to 8 bases. In germline, CDR1 is SGHRS, CDR2 YFSETQ. This CDR3 is 15 amino acids long. This chain's CDR3 is CASSLDRATNEKLFF. The CDR3 DNA follows: TGCGCCAGCAGCTTAGATCGGGCAACTAATGAAAAACTGTTTTTT.

The rearrangement joins TRBV5-1 to TRBJ2-3; 7 bases agree with TRBD1. Germline CDR1 and CDR2: SGHRS and YFSETQ. V lost 5 bases to trimming and J lost 1 base; unmatched junction nucleotides: 4. The CDR3 has 14 residues. This CDR3 is CASRVTGGTDTQYF. The CDR3 coding sequence is TGCGCCAGCAGAGTAACAGGGGGCACAGATACGCAGTATTTT.

The chain carries TRBV7-2 and TRBJ1-5; TRBD1 is a possible D gene (5 bases). V lost 4 bases and J 5 bases, leaving 18 bases between the germline ends. The CDR3 is made up of 16 amino acids. Germline values: CDR1 SGHTA, CDR2 FQGNSA. The CDR3 DNA sequence: TGTGCCAGCAGCTCCGGTCCGGGCAGGGTTGATCAGCCCCAGCATTTT. Residues: CASSSGPGRVDQPQHF.

The V gene is TRBV10-3, the J gene TRBJ2-3; TRBD2 aligns across 12 bases. V shed 6 bases and J 2 bases; nucleotides not matched to a gene: 3. There are 15 residues in the CDR3. Germline loops: CDR1 ENHRY, CDR2 SYGVKD. The CDR3 DNA is TGTGCCATCAGAACTAGCGGGAGGATCACAGATACGCAGTATTTT. It translates to CAIRTSGRITDTQYF.

V gene TRBV18 combines with J gene TRBJ2-3; 9 positions agree with TRBD2. The CDR3 is 13 amino acids. V lost 5 bases and J lost 6; bases outside the gene matches: 3. The germline V gene encodes CDR1 KGHSH and CDR2 LQKENI. The CDR3 region is CASSSSGTDTQYF. The CDR3 DNA reads as TGTGCCAGCTCATCTAGCGGGACGGATACGCAGTATTTT. Variable domain in full (rest from reference TRBV18 and TRBJ2-3): NAGVMQNPRHLVRRRGQEARLRCSPMKGHSHVYWYRQLPEEGLKFMVYLQKENIIDESGMPKERFSAEFPKEGPSILRIQQVVRGDSAAYFCASSSSGTDTQYFGPGTRLTVL.

CDR3 residues: CASSRDRGLGNTIYF. The CDR3 bases are TGTGCCAGCAGCCGGGACAGGGGGCTTGGAAACACCATATATTTT. The chain couples TRBV7-2 to TRBJ1-3, with 12 nucleotides matching TRBD1. Germline V gene data show CDR1 as SGHTA and CDR2 as FQGNSA. V shed 5 bases and J 3 bases; nucleotides not matched to a gene: 2. This CDR3 spans 15 amino acids. Supplemented by reference TRBV7-2 and TRBJ1-3, the full variable domain reads GAGVSQSPSNKVTEKGKDVELRCDPISGHTALYWYRQSLGQGLEFLIYFQGNSAPDKSGLPSDRFSAERTGGSVSTLTIQRTQQEDSAVYLCASSRDRGLGNTIYFGEGSWLTVV.

This clone was recorded a few times. This chain joins TRBV27 and TRBJ1-5; a possible D gene is TRBD1 (5 bases). This CDR3 region has 14 residues. The ends were cut back, 2 bases at V and 3 bases at J, with 8 bases in the middle. CDR1 is MNHEY, CDR2 SMNVEV, per germline (reference sequence). CDR3 protein: CASSLGRVNQPQHF. The CDR3 nucleotides are TGTGCCAGCAGTTTAGGCAGGGTCAATCAGCCCCAGCATTTT.

The V and J genes are TRBV5-4 and TRBJ1-1; D is possibly TRBD1 (6 bases). This CDR3 has 12 amino acids. Trimming removed 7 bases at V and 0 bases at J, with 7 bases between. Germline V gene data show CDR1 as SGHNT and CDR2 as YYREEE (reference sequence). CDR3 coding DNA: TGTGCCAGCGGACAGTTGAACACTGAAGCTTTCTTT. Protein sequence: CASGQLNTEAFF.

This chain connects TRBV21-1 to TRBJ1-1. TRBV21-1 is a known pseudogene. The CDR3 is 15 amino acids. The CDR3 protein is CASTSPGAGDTEAFF. In DNA form, the CDR3 reads TGTGCCAGTACCTCACCGGGGGCGGGGGACACTGAAGCTTTCTTT.

The gene calls are TRBV2 and TRBJ1-1; D call uncertain. In germline, CDR1 is SNHLY, CDR2 FYNNEI. V shed 8 bases and J shed 3 bases, with 13 bases lying between them. This CDR3 comprises 13 residues. The CDR3: CASPGRAYTEAFF. The DNA for the CDR3 is TGTGCCAGCCCCGGGAGGGCATACACTGAAGCTTTCTTT.

The chain employs TRBV5-1 and TRBJ1-1; D call uncertain. V was pared by 0 bases and J by 0 bases, with 6 bases between. Germline V gene lookup returns CDR1 SGHRS and CDR2 YFSETQ. The CDR3 length is 14 residues. The CDR3 loop is CASSLVGLNTEAFF. CDR3 nucleotide sequence: TGCGCCAGCAGCTTGGTCGGTCTGAACACTGAAGCTTTCTTT.

V and J are TRBV5-1 and TRBJ2-1, with 7 bases matching TRBD1. Germline values: CDR1 SGHRS, CDR2 YFSETQ. J was trimmed by 4 bases and V by 5 bases; bases with no gene match: 0. The CDR3 consists of 12 residues. This chain's CDR3 is CASRTGYNEQFF. Here the CDR3 DNA reads TGCGCCAGCAGGACAGGGTACAATGAGCAGTTCTTC.

This chain links TRBV18 with TRBJ2-7; D might be TRBD1 (5 bases). With 3 bases removed from V and 3 bases from J, the gap between germline ends came to 18 bases. Germline V gene lookup returns CDR1 KGHSH and CDR2 LQKENI. The CDR3 is 16 residues long. CDR3 DNA: TGTGCCAGCTCACCCCTCCCATGGGCAGGGCGCTACGAGCAGTACTTC. It codes for CASSPLPWAGRYEQYF.

The sample holds one count of this clone. This rearrangement joins TRBV28 to TRBJ2-4; D is uncertain. Germline-derived CDR1 and CDR2 are MDHEN and SYDVKM. Trimming took off 3 bases at V and 0 bases at J, with 6 bases between the two ends. This CDR3 has 14 residues. This CDR3 is CASSLPVAKNIQYF. As DNA, the CDR3 is TGTGCCAGCAGTTTGCCGGTAGCCAAAAACATTCAGTACTTC.

In this sample, this clone turned up once. The CDR3 here is CASSLVQGSDGTQYF. Here the CDR3 DNA reads TGCGCCAGCAGCTTGGTACAGGGGTCCGATGGGACGCAGTATTTT. This chain uses TRBV5-1 with TRBJ2-3; 7 nucleotides agree with TRBD1. The CDR3 is made up of 15 amino acids. Per germline, CDR1 SGHRS and CDR2 YFSETQ. The trim removed 0 bases at V and 9 bases at J, leaving 10 bases unmatched.

In its sample, this clone was seen once. This chain connects TRBV27 to TRBJ1-6; D perhaps matches TRBD1 (6 bases). In germline, CDR1 is MNHEY, CDR2 SMNVEV (reference sequence). This CDR3 spans 15 amino acids. The ends were cut back, 7 bases at V and 7 bases at J, with 17 bases in the middle. The CDR3 loop reads CASTLGGGKNSPLHF. DNA for the CDR3: TGTGCCAGCACCCTAGGGGGGGGCAAGAATTCACCCCTCCACTTT.

The chain employs TRBV7-2 and TRBJ2-5; TRBD1 agrees at 10 bases. Germline CDR1 and CDR2: SGHTA and FQGNSA. The length of the CDR3 is 17 residues. V gave up 2 bases and J gave up 4 bases; unmatched junction bases: 10. CDR3 amino acids: CASSLHRGQGIAETQYF. The CDR3 nucleotides are TGTGCCAGCAGCTTACACCGGGGACAGGGGATAGCAGAGACCCAGTACTTC.

This chain connects TRBV5-4 to TRBJ1-4, with D possibly being TRBD1 (6 bases). Germline CDR1 and CDR2: SGHNT and YYREEE (reference sequence). The V and J ends lost 1 base and 2 bases respectively, with 9 bases between them. The CDR3 has 15 amino acids. The DNA for the CDR3 is TGTGCCAGCAGCTTGAGGGGGGGGACTAATGAAAAACTGTTTTTT. Residues: CASSLRGGTNEKLFF.

This clone occurred once. The chain combines TRBV9 with TRBJ1-3, with 8 bases aligning to TRBD1. Germline V gives CDR1 SGDLS, CDR2 YYNGEE. V dropped 0 bases and J dropped 3; count of bases not matched to a gene: 5. The CDR3 has 16 amino acids. CDR3 protein: CASSVGTGINGNTIYF. The CDR3 DNA reads TGTGCCAGCAGCGTAGGGACAGGGATAAATGGAAACACCATATATTTT.

This clone was counted a single time. The same CDR3 can be traced to other DNA sequences in this sample. The chain recombines TRBV9 with TRBJ2-7; 10 bases are a match to TRBD2. The CDR3 has 15 residues. Germline values: CDR1 SGDLS, CDR2 YYNGEE. Unmatched junction bases numbered 8, after V lost 4 bases and J lost 4 bases. CDR3 in amino acids: CASSQGLAGVYEQYF. As DNA, the CDR3 is TGTGCCAGCAGCCAAGGGCTAGCGGGGGTTTACGAGCAGTACTTC.

Only a few counts were recorded for this clone. This chain links TRBV27 with TRBJ1-5; weak D call: TRBD1 (5 bases). This CDR3 is 15 amino acids long. CDR1 and CDR2 from the germline V gene are MNHEY and SMNVEV (reference sequence). The V and J ends lost 5 bases and 6 bases respectively, with 17 bases between them. CDR3 sequence (DNA): TGTGCCAGCAGTCCGACCTGGGGGGACGGTCAGCCCCAGCATTTT. It yields the protein CASSPTWGDGQPQHF.

The chain is built from TRBV28 and TRBJ1-2; 8 bases match TRBD1. J lost 8 bases, V lost 6 bases, and 5 bases had no gene match. The CDR3 runs 12 residues. Germline V lookup: CDR1 MDHEN, CDR2 SYDVKM. The CDR3 reads CASRWTGKGYTF. The CDR3 DNA is TGTGCCAGCAGATGGACAGGGAAGGGCTACACCTTC.

The chain carries TRBV6-1 and TRBJ1-1; maybe TRBD1 (6 bases). The CDR3 spans 15 residues. The V end was cut by 3 bases, the J end by 6 bases, with 17 bases between. Germline CDR1 is MNHNS and CDR2 is SASEGT. The DNA for the CDR3 is TGTGCCAGCAGTGAGAGGGCAGGGGAGTATTCTGAAGCTTTCTTT. This sequence encodes CASSERAGEYSEAFF.

V is TRBV5-1 and J is TRBJ2-7, with no clear D. V was pared by 3 bases and J by 0 bases, with 16 bases between. This CDR3 spans 16 amino acids. Per the germline V gene, CDR1 is SGHRS and CDR2 is YFSETQ. For the CDR3, the DNA is TGCGCCAGCAGCTCGGCGGAGATTAGGAGCTCCTACGAGCAGTACTTC. Its translation: CASSSAEIRSSYEQYF.

V and J are TRBV10-3 and TRBJ1-2; 8 bases match TRBD1. The J segment lost 0 bases and the V segment lost 7 bases, leaving 7 bases of the junction unmatched. The germline gives CDR1 ENHRY, CDR2 SYGVKD. The CDR3 has 15 residues. Written as DNA, the CDR3 is TGTGCCATCACTGGGACAGGAGGTTCTAACTATGGCTACACCTTC. This codes for CAITGTGGSNYGYTF.

This chain uses TRBV5-1 with TRBJ1-1; TRBD1 might be the D (5 bases). Germline-derived CDR1 and CDR2 are SGHRS and YFSETQ. V lost 3 bases and J lost 5, with 17 bases in between. This CDR3 contains 15 residues. CDR3 protein: CASSSSLAGGTEAFF. For the CDR3, the DNA is TGCGCCAGCAGCTCATCTCTTGCGGGGGGAACTGAAGCTTTCTTT.

The rearrangement joins TRBV7-3 to TRBJ2-1; 15 nucleotides agree with TRBD2. Germline assignment: CDR1 SGHTA and CDR2 FQGTGA. After removal of 4 bases from V and 8 bases from J, the junction contained 18 bases not matched to a gene. This CDR3 spans 20 amino acids. In DNA form, the CDR3 reads TGTGCCAGCAGCTCGGTCGCCGGGACTAGCGGGAGGAACGGGGACGATGAGCAGTTCTTC. Translating gives CASSSVAGTSGRNGDDEQFF.

The chain links TRBV5-6 to TRBJ1-5; 8 nucleotides match TRBD1. CDR1 and CDR2 (germline): SGHDT, YYEEEE. Losses at the gene ends were 1 base for V and 3 bases for J; bases not matched to a gene: 12. This CDR3 is built from 18 residues. CDR3 sequence: CASSLFGQGARINQPQHF. The CDR3 nucleotides read TGTGCCAGCAGCTTGTTCGGGCAGGGGGCGCGAATCAATCAGCCCCAGCATTTT.

The chain has TRBV30 and TRBJ2-1; 8 nucleotides align to TRBD2. The length of the CDR3 is 15 residues. Germline V gives CDR1 GTSNPN, CDR2 SVGIG (reference sequence). The V segment lost 3 bases and the J segment 8 bases; nucleotides outside the gene matches: 12. CDR3 loop: CAWSPGGGSPYEQFF. The CDR3 DNA reads as TGTGCCTGGAGCCCCGGGGGGGGGTCTCCCTATGAGCAGTTCTTC.

The chain recombines TRBV29-1 with TRBJ2-1; TRBD2 matches 11 bases. Trimming removed 3 bases from V and 5 bases from J; junction bases left unmatched: 3. Germline V gene data show CDR1 as SQVTM and CDR2 as ANQGSEA. This CDR3 region has 14 residues. The CDR3 nucleotides read TGCAGCGTTGATGAACTAGCGGGGGACAATGAGCAGTTCTTC. Translated: CSVDELAGDNEQFF.

J is TRBJ2-2 and V is TRBV5-1; D ambiguous. The length of the CDR3 is 15 residues. The germline CDR1 and CDR2 sequences are SGHRS and YFSETQ. Trimming shortened V by 0 bases and J by 2 bases, and 8 bases separated the two germline ends. CDR3 region: CASSLDPVNTGELFF. Here the CDR3 DNA reads TGCGCCAGCAGCTTGGACCCGGTCAACACCGGGGAGCTGTTTTTT.